The clone carrying this T cell receptor beta chain occurred a few times. The CDR3 runs 14 residues. Deletions cut 5 bases from V and 0 bases from J, with 10 bases between. CDR1 is SGHVS, CDR2 FQNEAQ, per germline. Clones were sequenced by immunoSEQ multiplex PCR, and TCRdb holds only the in-frame ones, with some missing. The sample lists under 250,000 clones; roughly 80% were seen once. These data belong to a study of blood T cell repertoires in COVID-19. Study overall: Acute-phase and convalescent COVID-19 samples originated in the United States, Italy and Spain. T cells, B-cell-depleted T cells, or PBMCs supplied cDNA or gDNA.

The sequence was collected from a woman in her forties who had been exposed to COVID-19. Sequenced input: PBMCs or T cells enriched from blood (not recorded which). This chain uses TRBV7-8 with TRBJ1-1; tentatively, D is TRBD1 (5 bases). Here the CDR3 reads CASSLDSMNTEAFF. The DNA for the CDR3 is TGTGCCAGCAGCCTTGACAGCATGAACACTGAAGCTTTCTTT.